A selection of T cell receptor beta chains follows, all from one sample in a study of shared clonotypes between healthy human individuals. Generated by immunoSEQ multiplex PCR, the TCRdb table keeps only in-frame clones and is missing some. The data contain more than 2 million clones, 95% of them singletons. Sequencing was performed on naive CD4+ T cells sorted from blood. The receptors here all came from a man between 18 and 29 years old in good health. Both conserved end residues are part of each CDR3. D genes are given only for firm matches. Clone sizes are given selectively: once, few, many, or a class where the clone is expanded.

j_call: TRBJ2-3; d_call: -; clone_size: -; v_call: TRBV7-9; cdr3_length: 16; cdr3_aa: CASSLTSTTSTDTQYF; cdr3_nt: TGTGCCAGCAGCTTGACCAGTACCACTAGCACAGATACGCAGTATTTT
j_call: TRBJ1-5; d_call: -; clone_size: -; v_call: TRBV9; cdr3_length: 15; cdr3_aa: CASSTSGWGNQPQHF; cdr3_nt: TGTGCCAGCAGCACCTCTGGGTGGGGCAATCAGCCCCAGCATTTT
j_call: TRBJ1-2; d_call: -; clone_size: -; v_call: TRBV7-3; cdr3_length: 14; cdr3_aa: CASSLMAGDDGYTF; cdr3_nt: TGTGCCAGCAGCTTAATGGCAGGGGACGACGGCTACACCTTC
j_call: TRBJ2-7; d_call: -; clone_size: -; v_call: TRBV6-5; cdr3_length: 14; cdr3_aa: CASSPPGQIYEQYF; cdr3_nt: TGTGCCAGCAGTCCTCCAGGACAGATCTACGAGCAGTACTTC
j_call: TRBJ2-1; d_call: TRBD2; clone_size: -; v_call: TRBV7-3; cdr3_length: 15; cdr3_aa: CASSRRLAGYNEQFF; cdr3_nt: TGTGCCAGCAGCAGAAGACTAGCGGGGTACAATGAGCAGTTCTTC
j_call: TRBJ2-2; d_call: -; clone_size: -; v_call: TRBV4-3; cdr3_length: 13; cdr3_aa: CASSQGVNGELFF; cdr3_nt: TGCGCCAGCAGCCAAGGTGTTAACGGGGAGCTGTTTTTT
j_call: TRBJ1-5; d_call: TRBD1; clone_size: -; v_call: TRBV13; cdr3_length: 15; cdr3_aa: CASRKTGEGNQPQHF; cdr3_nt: TGTGCCAGCAGAAAGACAGGGGAGGGCAATCAGCCCCAGCATTTT
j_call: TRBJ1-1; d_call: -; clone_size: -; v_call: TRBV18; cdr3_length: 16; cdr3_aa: CASSPLDTSLNTEAFF; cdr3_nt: TGTGCCAGCTCACCCCTAGACACCTCTTTGAACACTGAAGCTTTCTTT
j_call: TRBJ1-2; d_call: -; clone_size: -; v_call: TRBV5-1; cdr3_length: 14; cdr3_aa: CASSLPGQSGGYTF; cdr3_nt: TGCGCCAGCAGCTTACCGGGCCAGTCAGGTGGCTACACCTTC
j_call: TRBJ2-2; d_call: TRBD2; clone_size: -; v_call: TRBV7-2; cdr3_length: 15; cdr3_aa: CASRGLAGNTGELFF; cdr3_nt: TGTGCCAGCAGAGGACTAGCGGGAAACACCGGGGAGCTGTTTTTT
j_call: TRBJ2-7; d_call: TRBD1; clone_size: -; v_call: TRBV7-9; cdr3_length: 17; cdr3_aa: CASSLALQDRVSYEQYF; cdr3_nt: TGTGCCAGCAGCTTAGCGCTTCAGGACAGGGTCTCCTACGAGCAGTACTTC
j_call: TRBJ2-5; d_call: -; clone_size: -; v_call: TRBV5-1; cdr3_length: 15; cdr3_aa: CASSSTRDLRETQYF; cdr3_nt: TGCGCCAGCAGCTCGACCCGGGATTTGAGGGAGACCCAGTACTTC
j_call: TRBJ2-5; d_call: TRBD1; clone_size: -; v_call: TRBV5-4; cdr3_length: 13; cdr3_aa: CASSRDRVETQYF; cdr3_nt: TGTGCCAGCAGTCGGGACAGGGTAGAGACCCAGTACTTC
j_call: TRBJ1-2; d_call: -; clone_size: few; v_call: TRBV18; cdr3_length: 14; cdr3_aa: CASSLEAPNYGYTF; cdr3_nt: TGTGCCAGCTCACTCGAAGCCCCTAACTATGGCTACACCTTC
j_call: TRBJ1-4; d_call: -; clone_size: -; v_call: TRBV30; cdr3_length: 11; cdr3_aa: CAWDRNEKLFF; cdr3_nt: TGTGCCTGGGACAGAAATGAAAAACTGTTTTTT
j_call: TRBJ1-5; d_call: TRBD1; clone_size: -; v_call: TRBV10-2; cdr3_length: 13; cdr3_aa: CASSGQGGQPQHF; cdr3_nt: TGCGCCAGCAGTGGACAGGGAGGGCAGCCCCAGCATTTT
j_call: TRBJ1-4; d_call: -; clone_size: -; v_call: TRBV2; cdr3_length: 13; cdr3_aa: CASSGLQTEKLFF; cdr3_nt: TGTGCCAGCAGTGGTCTACAGACAGAAAAACTGTTTTTT
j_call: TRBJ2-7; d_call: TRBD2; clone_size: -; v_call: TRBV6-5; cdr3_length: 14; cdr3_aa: CASSYAGLVYEQYF; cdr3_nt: TGTGCCAGCAGTTACGCCGGACTAGTTTACGAGCAGTACTTC
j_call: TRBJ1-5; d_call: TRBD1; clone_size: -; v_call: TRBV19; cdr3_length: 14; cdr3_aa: CASSATGGFQPQHF; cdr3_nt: TGTGCCAGTAGTGCGACAGGGGGGTTTCAGCCCCAGCATTTT
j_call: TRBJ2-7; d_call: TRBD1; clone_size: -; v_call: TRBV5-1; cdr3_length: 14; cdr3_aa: CASSLGTADYEQYF; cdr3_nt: TGCGCCAGCAGCCTCGGGACAGCGGACTACGAGCAGTACTTC
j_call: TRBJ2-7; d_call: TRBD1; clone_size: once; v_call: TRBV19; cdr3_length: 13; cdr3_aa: CASSLTGQYEQYF; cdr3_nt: TGTGCCAGTAGCCTGACGGGACAGTACGAGCAGTACTTC
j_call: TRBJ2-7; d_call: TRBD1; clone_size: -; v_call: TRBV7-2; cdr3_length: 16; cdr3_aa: CASSVRAGTGGREQYF; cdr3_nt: TGTGCCAGCAGCGTTAGGGCGGGGACAGGGGGCCGGGAGCAGTACTTC
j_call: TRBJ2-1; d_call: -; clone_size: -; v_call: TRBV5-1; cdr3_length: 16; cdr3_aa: CASRWGGAIGSGEQFF; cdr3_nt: TGCGCCAGCAGATGGGGGGGCGCAATCGGGAGTGGTGAGCAGTTCTTC
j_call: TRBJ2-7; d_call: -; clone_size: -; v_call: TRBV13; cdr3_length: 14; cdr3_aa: CASSLRGQTYEQYF; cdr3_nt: TGTGCCAGCAGCTTACGGGGGCAGACCTACGAGCAGTACTTC
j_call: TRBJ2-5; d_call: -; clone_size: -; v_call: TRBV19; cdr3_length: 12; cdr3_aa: CASSRQKETQYF; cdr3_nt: TGTGCCAGTAGTCGGCAGAAAGAGACCCAGTACTTC
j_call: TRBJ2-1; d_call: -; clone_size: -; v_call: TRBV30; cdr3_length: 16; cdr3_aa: CAWSTSSGTPNNEQFF; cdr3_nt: TGTGCCTGGAGTACAAGCTCCGGGACACCAAACAATGAGCAGTTCTTC
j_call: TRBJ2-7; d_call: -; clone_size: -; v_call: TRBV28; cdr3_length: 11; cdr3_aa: CASTGRYEQYF; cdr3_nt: TGTGCCAGCACGGGGCGGTACGAGCAGTACTTC
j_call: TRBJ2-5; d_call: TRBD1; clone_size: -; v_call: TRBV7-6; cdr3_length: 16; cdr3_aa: CASSKTGTGGKETQYF; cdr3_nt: TGTGCCAGCAGCAAAACCGGGACAGGGGGCAAAGAGACCCAGTACTTC
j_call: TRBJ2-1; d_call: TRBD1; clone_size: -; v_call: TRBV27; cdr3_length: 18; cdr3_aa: CASSILTPKGTGRSEQFF; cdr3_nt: TGTGCCAGCAGTATCCTAACGCCGAAAGGGACAGGGAGGTCTGAGCAGTTCTTC
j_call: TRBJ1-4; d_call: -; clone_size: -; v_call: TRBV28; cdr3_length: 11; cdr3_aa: CASSLGEKLFF; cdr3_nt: TGTGCCAGCAGTTTGGGGGAAAAACTGTTTTTT
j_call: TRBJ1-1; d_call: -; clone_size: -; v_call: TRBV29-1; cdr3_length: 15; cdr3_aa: CSVEGVNTTNTEAFF; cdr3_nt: TGCAGCGTTGAAGGGGTGAACACCACAAACACTGAAGCTTTCTTT
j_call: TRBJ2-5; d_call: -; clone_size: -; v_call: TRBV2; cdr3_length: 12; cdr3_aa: CASSEWRETQYF; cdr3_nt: TGTGCCAGCAGTGAATGGAGAGAGACCCAGTACTTC
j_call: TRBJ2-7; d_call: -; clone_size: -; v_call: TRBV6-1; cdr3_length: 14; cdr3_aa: CATGKGGLGGEQYF; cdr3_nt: TGTGCCACGGGGAAAGGTGGGCTGGGTGGCGAGCAGTACTTC
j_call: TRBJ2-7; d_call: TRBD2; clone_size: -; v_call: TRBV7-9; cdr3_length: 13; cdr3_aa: CASGLAGYYEQYF; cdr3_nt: TGTGCCAGCGGGCTAGCGGGATACTACGAGCAGTACTTC
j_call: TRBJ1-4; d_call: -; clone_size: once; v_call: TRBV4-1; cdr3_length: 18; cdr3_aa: CASSRAPQSPATNEKLFF; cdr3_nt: TGCGCCAGCAGCCGAGCTCCACAGTCGCCCGCAACTAATGAAAAACTGTTTTTT
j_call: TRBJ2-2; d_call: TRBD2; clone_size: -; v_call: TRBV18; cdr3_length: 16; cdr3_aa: CASSPVGTKNTGELFF; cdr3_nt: TGTGCCAGCTCACCAGTCGGGACTAAGAACACCGGGGAGCTGTTTTTT
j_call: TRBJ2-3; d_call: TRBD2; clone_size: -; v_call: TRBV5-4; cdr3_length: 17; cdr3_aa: CASSLSGISGGSATQYF; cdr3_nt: TGTGCCAGCAGCTTGAGTGGGATTAGCGGGGGAAGTGCTACGCAGTATTTT
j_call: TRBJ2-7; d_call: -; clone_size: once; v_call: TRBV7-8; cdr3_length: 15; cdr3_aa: CASTLTGTNSYEQYF; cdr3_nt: TGTGCCAGCACCCTTACAGGGACAAACTCCTACGAGCAGTACTTC
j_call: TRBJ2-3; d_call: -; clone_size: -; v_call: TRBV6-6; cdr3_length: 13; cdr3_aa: CASGLGGTDTQYF; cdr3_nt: TGTGCCAGCGGCCTAGGGGGCACAGATACGCAGTATTTT
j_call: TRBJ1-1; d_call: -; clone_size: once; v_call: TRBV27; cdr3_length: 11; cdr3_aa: CASTGFTEAFF; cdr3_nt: TGTGCCAGCACGGGATTCACTGAAGCTTTCTTT
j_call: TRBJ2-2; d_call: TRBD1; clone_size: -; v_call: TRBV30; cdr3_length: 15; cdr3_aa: CAWSRPTGGPGELFF; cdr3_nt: TGTGCCTGGAGTCGTCCGACAGGGGGCCCCGGGGAGCTGTTTTTT
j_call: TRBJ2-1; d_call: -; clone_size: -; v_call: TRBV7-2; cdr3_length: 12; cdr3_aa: CASSLSGYEQFF; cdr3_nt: TGTGCCAGCAGCTTAAGCGGCTATGAGCAGTTCTTC
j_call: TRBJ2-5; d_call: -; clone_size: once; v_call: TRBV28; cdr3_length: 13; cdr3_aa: CASRPPKGGAQYF; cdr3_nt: TGTGCCAGCAGACCGCCCAAGGGGGGGGCCCAGTACTTC
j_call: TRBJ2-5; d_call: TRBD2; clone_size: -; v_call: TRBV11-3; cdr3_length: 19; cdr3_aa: CASSIQETPSGVFQETQYF; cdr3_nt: TGTGCCAGCAGCATCCAGGAAACGCCTAGCGGGGTTTTCCAAGAGACCCAGTACTTC
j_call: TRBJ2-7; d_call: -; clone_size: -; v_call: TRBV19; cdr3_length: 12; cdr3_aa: CASSPTAGEQYF; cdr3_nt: TGTGCCAGTAGTCCCACGGCGGGCGAGCAGTACTTC
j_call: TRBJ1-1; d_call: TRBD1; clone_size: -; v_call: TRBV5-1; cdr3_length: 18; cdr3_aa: CASSLDRGVPNMNTEAFF; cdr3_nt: TGCGCCAGCAGCTTGGACAGGGGGGTTCCAAACATGAACACTGAAGCTTTCTTT
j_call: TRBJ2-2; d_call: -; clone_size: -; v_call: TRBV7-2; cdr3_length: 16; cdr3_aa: CASSLVRVGNTGELFF; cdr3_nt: TGTGCCAGCAGCTTAGTCCGGGTAGGAAACACCGGGGAGCTGTTTTTT
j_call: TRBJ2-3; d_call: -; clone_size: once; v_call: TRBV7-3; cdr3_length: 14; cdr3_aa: CASSLQGITDTQYF; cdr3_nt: TGTGCCAGCAGCTTACAGGGTATCACAGATACGCAGTATTTT
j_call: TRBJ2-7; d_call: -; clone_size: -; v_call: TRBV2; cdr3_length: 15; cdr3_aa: CASSVGRKESYEQYF; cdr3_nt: TGTGCCAGCAGTGTCGGGCGAAAGGAATCCTACGAGCAGTACTTC
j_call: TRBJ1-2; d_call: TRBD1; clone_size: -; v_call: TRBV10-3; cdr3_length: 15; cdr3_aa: CAISESTTGPDGYTF; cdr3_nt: TGTGCCATCAGTGAGTCCACGACAGGGCCCGATGGCTACACCTTC
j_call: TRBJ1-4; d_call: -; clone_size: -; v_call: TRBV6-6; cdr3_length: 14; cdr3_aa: CASSYSGVQEKLFF; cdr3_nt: TGTGCCAGCAGTTATTCTGGAGTACAGGAAAAACTGTTTTTT
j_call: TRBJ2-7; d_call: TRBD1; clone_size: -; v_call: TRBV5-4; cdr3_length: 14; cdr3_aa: CASSRGQVVYEQYF; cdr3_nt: TGTGCCAGCAGCCGGGGACAGGTGGTCTACGAGCAGTACTTC
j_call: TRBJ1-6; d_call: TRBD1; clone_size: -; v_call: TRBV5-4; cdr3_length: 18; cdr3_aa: CASSATGTGGSFGSPLHF; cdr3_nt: TGTGCCAGCAGCGCAACCGGGACAGGGGGCTCGTTTGGTTCACCCCTCCACTTT
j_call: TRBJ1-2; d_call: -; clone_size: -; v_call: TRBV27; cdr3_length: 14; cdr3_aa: CASSPRQDFDGYTF; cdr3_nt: TGTGCCAGCAGTCCAAGACAGGATTTCGATGGCTACACCTTC
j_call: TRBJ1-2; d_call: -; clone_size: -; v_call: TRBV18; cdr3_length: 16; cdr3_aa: CASSPDGQVLSYGYTF; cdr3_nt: TGTGCCAGCTCACCAGACGGTCAGGTCCTCTCCTATGGCTACACCTTC
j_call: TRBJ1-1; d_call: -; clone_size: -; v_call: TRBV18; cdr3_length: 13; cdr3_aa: CASSPPRDAEAFF; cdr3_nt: TGTGCCAGCTCACCACCCAGGGACGCTGAAGCTTTCTTT
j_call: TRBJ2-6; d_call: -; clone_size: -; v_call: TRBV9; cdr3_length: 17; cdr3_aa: CASTPRAEISGANVLTF; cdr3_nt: TGTGCCAGCACCCCACGGGCCGAAATCTCTGGGGCCAACGTCCTGACTTTC
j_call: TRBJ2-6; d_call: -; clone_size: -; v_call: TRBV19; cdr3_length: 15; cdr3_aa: CASSVEYSGANVLTF; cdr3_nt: TGTGCCAGTAGTGTAGAATACTCTGGGGCCAACGTCCTGACTTTC
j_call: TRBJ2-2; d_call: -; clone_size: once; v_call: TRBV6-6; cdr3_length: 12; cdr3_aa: CASTHGIGELFF; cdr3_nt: TGTGCCAGCACCCACGGGATCGGGGAGCTGTTTTTT
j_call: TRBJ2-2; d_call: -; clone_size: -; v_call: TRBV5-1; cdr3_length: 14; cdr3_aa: CASEEGPSIGELFF; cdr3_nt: TGCGCCAGCGAGGAGGGGCCCTCCATCGGGGAGCTGTTTTTT